This T cell receptor (beta chain) was recovered during a study of shared clonotypes between healthy human individuals. Across the study: Donors, aged 18 to 49, were a couple of women and a few men. Used for every donor were three CD4 naive, three CD4 memory, two CD8 naive and one CD8 memory plate.

CD8 cells regarded as naive lacked CD45RO, were positively chosen for CCR7, and omitted terminally differentiated effector memory CD45RA+ cells. V lost 3 bases to trimming and J lost 0 bases, with 6 bases between them. This CDR3 is built from 13 residues. Germline lookup yields CDR1 MGHRA and CDR2 YSYEKL. Study outcomes and limitations: Exclusively blood specimens were collected; tissue repertoires likely differ.

Sequenced by immunoSEQ multiplex PCR; TCRdb stores in-frame clones only, minus some. The sample consists of about 1,800,000 clones, approximately 95% of them appearing once. This clone occurred once. Its antigen is unidentified. This chain joins TRBV4-1 and TRBJ2-7, with no clear D. This receptor was identified in a man in his late teens or twenties in good health. The specimen was naive CD8+ T cells sorted from blood. Here the CDR3 reads CASSHGSSYEQYF. In DNA, the CDR3 is TGCGCCAGCAGCCACGGTAGCTCCTACGAGCAGTACTTC.